This T cell receptor beta chain was retrieved from a study of shared clonotypes between healthy human individuals. The CDR3 loop spans 15 amino acids. Germline CDR1 MNHNS, CDR2 SASEGT. Trimming took off 2 bases at V and 1 base at J, with 9 bases between the two ends. Measured with immunoSEQ multiplex PCR; TCRdb has only the in-frame clones, and not every one. In the table there are some 1 million clones, 70% to 80% of which are singletons. This clone was seen a handful of times. This TCR came from a man younger than 35 in good health. The chain employs TRBV6-1 and TRBJ2-1, with D perhaps TRBD2 (5 bases). Sequenced material: memory CD4+ T cells sorted from blood. Regarding subset: CD45RA-negative fraction. The CDR3 DNA reads as TGTGCCAGCAGTGAATACAGCGGATCCTACAATGAGCAGTTCTTC. This sequence encodes CASSEYSGSYNEQFF.